The following is a T cell receptor beta chain sequence with its context. V lost 3 bases, J lost 4 bases, and 12 bases lay in between. Looked up from germline, CDR1 is LNHNV and CDR2 is YYDKDF (reference sequence). This CDR3 comprises 14 residues. Stated time point: new active TB diagnosis, blood taken before or within 7 days of starting treatment. The sample originates from a study of T cells in tuberculosis. About the research overall: This South African cohort compared adolescents with or without latent tuberculosis against adults with active tuberculosis.

Method: immunoSEQ multiplex PCR; TCRdb's copy keeps in-frame clones and lacks some. The sample shows about 38,000 clones, around 94% of them seen only once. This sequence joins TRBV15 and TRBJ2-5, with D perhaps matching TRBD1 (5 bases). The origin of this receptor is an adult with tuberculosis. The material was PBMCs, obtained at tuberculosis diagnosis. The CDR3 sequence: CATSSGAPRETQYF. In DNA, the CDR3 is TGTGCCACCAGCAGTGGGGCCCCGAGAGAGACCCAGTACTTC.